This TCR beta chain was sequenced during a study of blood T cells in healthy people across ages. Regarding the study as a whole: Diversity of TCR beta per million T cells declined in a roughly linear way with age.

Primed by a sample-barcoded 5' primer and a J-beta primer mix, a second PCR proceeded for 7 to 11 cycles. TCRdb re-analysed the 5' RACE reads in MiXCR, keeping a single row per CDR3 protein. The sample holds some 690,000 distinct CDR3 sequences, roughly 20% seen once. For this clonotype: As yet, its antigen is unknown.

The CDR3 totals 15 residues. CDR1 and CDR2 from the germline V gene are SGHRS and YFSETQ. The sequencing sample was made of blood. This TCR was sampled from a man between 70 and 80 years old in good health. This chain connects TRBV5-1 to TRBJ2-5, with a weak D call TRBD2 (6 bases). The end of the DNA aligns better with TRBJ2-1, so the J call may be wrong. The CDR3 is CASSLVAAAYNEQFF. The CDR3 nucleotides are TGCGCCAGCAGCTTGGTAGCGGCAGCCTACAATGAGCAGTTCTTC.